The 22 T cell receptor beta chains given below trace back to one sample, sequenced in a study of cytomegalovirus exposure and HLA in healthy donors. The PCR contained 60 Vbeta and 13 Jbeta primers. TCRdb's copy holds only in-frame clones and misses some; the assay was immunoSEQ multiplex PCR. There are around 90,000 clones in the sample; about 68% occur only once, and roughly 2.5% lies in the top ten. Sequenced: PBMCs. All receptors come from a human donor in good health.

This clone turned up a few times. The V call is TRBV7-9, the J call TRBJ2-2; 7 nucleotides line up with TRBD1. This CDR3 is 14 amino acids long. V was clipped by 5 bases and J by 4 bases; unmatched bases: 4. Germline CDR1 SEHNR, CDR2 FQNEAQ (reference sequence). CDR3 loop: CASSRQGGTGELFF. CDR3 coding DNA: TGTGCCAGCAGCAGACAGGGTGGCACCGGGGAGCTGTTTTTT.

This clone was seen once. The rearrangement joins TRBV9 to TRBJ1-4; 7 bases fit TRBD1. Germline CDR1 reads SGDLS; CDR2 reads YYNGEE. V dropped 3 bases and J dropped 6; count of bases not matched to a gene: 5. This CDR3 spans 14 amino acids. CDR3 amino acids: CASSGSGQYEKLFF. The CDR3, as DNA: TGTGCCAGCAGCGGATCGGGACAGTATGAAAAACTGTTTTTT.

This clone was found a few times. The chain couples TRBV7-3 to TRBJ2-1, with D perhaps matching TRBD1 (5 bases). CDR1 is SGHTA and CDR2 is FQGTGA in the germline V gene. Trimming cost V 1 base and J 0 bases, with 7 bases left between them. CDR3 length: 15 amino acids. The CDR3 reads CASSLSRASYNEQFF. The DNA for the CDR3 is TGTGCCAGCAGCTTAAGCAGGGCCTCCTACAATGAGCAGTTCTTC. Supplemented by reference TRBV7-3 and TRBJ2-1, the full variable domain reads GAGVSQTPSNKVTEKGKYVELRCDPISGHTALYWYRQSLGQGPEFLIYFQGTGAADDSGLPNDRFFAVRPEGSVSTLKIQRTERGDSAVYLCASSLSRASYNEQFFGPGTRLTVL.

This clone was counted between two and nine times. The chain recombines TRBV7-9 with TRBJ1-1, with D possibly being TRBD1 (5 bases). CDR1 and CDR2 (germline): SEHNR, FQNEAQ (reference sequence). The V end was cut by 4 bases, the J end by 8 bases, with 20 bases between. The CDR3 is made up of 15 amino acids. In DNA form, the CDR3 reads TGTGCCAGCAGCTCCTGGATTGGGGCGGGGGAAGAAGCTTTCTTT. It is translated as CASSSWIGAGEEAFF.

This chain uses TRBV10-3 with TRBJ2-5, with 7 bases identical to TRBD2. J lost 2 bases, V lost 5 bases, and 11 bases had no gene match. CDR3 length equals 16 residues. Germline V gives CDR1 ENHRY, CDR2 SYGVKD. Written as DNA, the CDR3 is TGTGCCATCAGTAGTACCACTAGCGCCCCGCAAGAGACCCAGTACTTC. Translated, it gives CAISSTTSAPQETQYF.

The genes are TRBV5-6 and TRBJ2-1; D perhaps matches TRBD1 (6 bases). Per the germline V gene, CDR1 is SGHDT and CDR2 is YYEEEE. CDR3 size: 15 residues. Trimming took off 2 bases at V and 6 bases at J, with 15 bases between the two ends. CDR3 sequence reads: CASSFWALGGNEQFF. In DNA, the CDR3 is TGTGCCAGCAGCTTTTGGGCCTTAGGGGGCAATGAGCAGTTCTTC.

This clone came up once. The junction and the germline gene differ at one end; a read error may be behind it. The rearrangement uses TRBV5-6 and TRBJ2-7; TRBD1 agrees at 9 bases. The CDR3 runs to 15 residues. CDR1 SGHDT and CDR2 YYEEEE come from the germline V gene. For the CDR3, the DNA is TGTGCCGGCAGCTTCCTTGGGACAGGGACCTACGAGCAGTACTTC. It yields the protein CAGSFLGTGTYEQYF.

In this sample, this clone turned up a few times. The V and J genes are TRBV9 and TRBJ2-7, with 7 bases aligning to TRBD1. The V gene end was trimmed by 4 bases and the J gene end by 2 bases; junction bases not matched to a gene: 18. Germline V gives CDR1 SGDLS, CDR2 YYNGEE. There are 18 residues in the CDR3. The chain's CDR3 is CASSPSSYRGQETYEQYF. CDR3 nucleotides: TGTGCCAGCAGCCCTAGTTCGTATAGAGGACAGGAGACCTACGAGCAGTACTTC.

The rearrangement joins TRBV5-1 to TRBJ2-2, with 7 bases fitting TRBD2. CDR1 and CDR2 from the germline V gene are SGHRS and YFSETQ. V was pared by 4 bases and J by 5 bases, with 11 bases of the junction left unmatched. This CDR3 is 16 amino acids long. The CDR3 DNA is TGCGCCAGCAGCGGCAGCGGGGCCACCGGGACCGGGGAGCTGTTTTTT. Encoded protein: CASSGSGATGTGELFF.

With regard to this clone: Different DNA sequences within this sample yield the same CDR3. This rearrangement joins TRBV6-5 to TRBJ1-3; a weak D match, TRBD1 (6 bases). Germline CDR1 reads MNHEY; CDR2 reads SVGAGI. Trimming left V 0 bases short and J 4 bases short, with 10 bases between. There are 15 residues in the CDR3. CDR3 protein: CASSYSTGYGNTIYF. Here the CDR3 DNA reads TGTGCCAGCAGTTACTCCACAGGGTACGGAAACACCATATATTTT.

The gene calls are TRBV7-9 and TRBJ1-5, with 7 bases that match TRBD1. Germline CDR1 is SEHNR and CDR2 is FQNEAQ (reference sequence). This CDR3 has 15 residues. V dropped 3 bases and J dropped 0; count of bases not matched to a gene: 2. In nucleotides, the CDR3 is TGTGCCAGCAGCTTGGGACAGATTAGCAATCAGCCCCAGCATTTT. Translating gives CASSLGQISNQPQHF.

The genes are TRBV2 and TRBJ1-1; D is uncertain. Trimming left V 5 bases short and J 1 base short, with 17 bases between. This CDR3 has 16 amino acids. The germline V gene encodes CDR1 SNHLY and CDR2 FYNNEI. CDR3 residues: CASSYFWPHTNTEAFF. The CDR3, as DNA: TGTGCCAGCAGTTATTTCTGGCCCCACACGAACACTGAAGCTTTCTTT. The whole variable domain, filled in from reference TRBV2 and TRBJ1-1, reads EPEVTQTPSHQVTQMGQEVILRCVPISNHLYFYWYRQILGQKVEFLVSFYNNEISEKSEIFDDQFSVERPDGSNFTLKIRSTKLEDSAMYFCASSYFWPHTNTEAFFGQGTRLTVV.

The V call is TRBV2, the J call TRBJ2-3; the match to TRBD2 covers 7 bases. CDR3 length: 15 residues. V gave up 3 bases and J gave up 4 bases; unmatched junction bases: 7. The V gene's germline CDR1 is SNHLY and CDR2 FYNNEI. The CDR3 loop reads CASSDRLARADTQYF. The CDR3 region has the DNA TGTGCCAGCAGTGACCGACTAGCTCGGGCAGATACGCAGTATTTT.

The chain couples TRBV5-5 to TRBJ2-5, with D possibly being TRBD2 (7 bases). The CDR3 length is 15 residues. Trimming removed 4 bases from V and 4 bases from J, with 17 bases in between. Germline CDR1 SGHKS, CDR2 YYEKEE (reference sequence). The CDR3 DNA reads TGTGCCAGCAGCCCTAGGGGGGGGAGAGGAGAGACCCAGTACTTC. This codes for CASSPRGGRGETQYF.

This clone was counted a single time. V gene TRBV5-8 combines with J gene TRBJ2-5, with TRBD1 matching 10 bases. CDR1 and CDR2 from the germline V gene are SGHTS and YDEGEE. The V and J ends lost 3 bases and 5 bases, in that order; junction bases with no gene match: 10. The CDR3 runs to 16 residues. The CDR3 loop is CASSSWRQGAGETQYF. For the CDR3, the DNA is TGTGCCAGCAGCTCCTGGAGACAGGGGGCCGGGGAGACCCAGTACTTC.

The V call is TRBV6-5, the J call TRBJ1-2, with D tentatively TRBD1 (6 bases). Germline V lookup: CDR1 MNHEY, CDR2 SVGAGI. V was shortened by 6 bases and J by 0 bases, with 11 bases between the two germline ends. The CDR3 extends over 14 amino acids. This CDR3 reads CASRLGASNYGYTF. DNA of the CDR3: TGTGCCAGCAGGCTGGGGGCCTCTAACTATGGCTACACCTTC.

The rearrangement uses TRBV5-1 and TRBJ2-1, with 9 bases that match TRBD1. Germline CDR1 SGHRS, CDR2 YFSETQ. The CDR3 is 15 residues long. V dropped 0 bases and J dropped 13; count of bases not matched to a gene: 11. The CDR3 DNA reads TGCGCCAGCAGCTTGGGGGGGGGACAGGGAAGAATTCAGTTCTTC. It is translated as CASSLGGGQGRIQFF.

The rearrangement joins TRBV10-3 to TRBJ2-2; 8 nucleotides match TRBD1. Losses at the gene ends were 2 bases for V and 1 base for J; bases not matched to a gene: 6. The CDR3 length is 17 residues. Germline V lookup: CDR1 ENHRY, CDR2 SYGVKD. CDR3 region: CAISETSTGVNTGELFF. The DNA for the CDR3 is TGTGCCATCAGTGAGACTTCGACAGGGGTGAACACCGGGGAGCTGTTTTTT.

The genes are TRBV7-9 and TRBJ1-1; no reliable D call. V was pared by 0 bases and J by 7 bases, with 12 bases between. This CDR3 has 14 amino acids. The germline gives CDR1 SEHNR, CDR2 FQNEAQ (reference sequence). The chain's CDR3 is CASSLAGRRVEAFF. The CDR3 DNA sequence: TGTGCCAGCAGCTTAGCGGGTCGCCGGGTTGAAGCTTTCTTT.

This clone came up once. CDR3 residues: CASSQQGVGTEAFF. DNA for the CDR3: TGTGCCAGCAGCCAACAGGGGGTGGGCACTGAAGCTTTCTTT. The chain couples TRBV7-3 to TRBJ1-1; 8 bases align to TRBD1. V was pared by 5 bases and J by 4 bases, with 6 bases of the junction left unmatched. The germline gives CDR1 SGHTA, CDR2 FQGTGA. The CDR3 length is 14 residues.

Only one count was recorded for this clone. The chain has TRBV7-8 and TRBJ2-3, with D perhaps matching TRBD1 (6 bases). Germline assignment: CDR1 SGHVS and CDR2 FQNEAQ. Trimming removed 2 bases at V and 6 bases at J, with 15 bases between. The CDR3 has 15 residues. The chain's CDR3 is CASSLMNRVMDTQYF. CDR3 DNA: TGTGCCAGCAGCTTAATGAACAGGGTTATGGATACGCAGTATTTT. Combining the CDR3 with reference TRBV7-8 and TRBJ2-3 gives the whole variable domain GAGVSQSPRYKVAKRGQDVALRCDPISGHVSLFWYQQALGQGPEFLTYFQNEAQLDKSGLPSDRFFAERPEGSVSTLKIQRTQQEDSAVYLCASSLMNRVMDTQYFGPGTRLTVL.

This clone was recorded a few times. This chain joins TRBV2 and TRBJ1-1; tentatively, D is TRBD1 (5 bases). Looked up from germline, CDR1 is SNHLY and CDR2 is FYNNEI. V gave up 6 bases and J gave up 1 base, with 9 bases separating them. The length of the CDR3 is 13 residues. The CDR3: CASSRTTNTEAFF. In DNA, the CDR3 is TGTGCCAGCAGCAGGACAACGAACACTGAAGCTTTCTTT.